The 7 T cell receptor beta chains below come from one sample, sequenced in a study of blood T cell repertoires in COVID-19. Produced via immunoSEQ multiplex PCR; TCRdb's table is partial and in-frame only. The table shows a few hundred thousand clones, with 89% occurring only once. Sequencing used peripheral blood. The origin of the receptors is a woman aged 40 to 50 who had recovered from COVID-19.

This chain joins TRBV4-3 and TRBJ2-2; perhaps TRBD2 as D (5 bases). CDR1 is LGHNA and CDR2 is YSLEER in the germline V gene. With 3 bases removed from V and 3 bases from J, the gap between germline ends came to 8 bases. The CDR3 runs 14 residues. In DNA form, the CDR3 reads TGCGCCAGCAGCCATCATAGCGACACCGGGGAGCTGTTTTTT. This sequence encodes CASSHHSDTGELFF.

This chain connects TRBV5-6 to TRBJ2-6, with D possibly matching TRBD1 (5 bases). Germline V gives CDR1 SGHDT, CDR2 YYEEEE. V was trimmed by 2 bases and J by 2 bases, leaving 8 bases between them. The CDR3 has 15 amino acids. The CDR3 loop is CASSFRAAGANVLTF. DNA for the CDR3: TGTGCCAGCAGCTTCAGGGCTGCTGGGGCCAACGTCCTGACTTTC.

This clone was counted once. The rearrangement joins TRBV19 to TRBJ1-2, with TRBD1 matching over 7 bases. This CDR3 comprises 13 residues. Germline V gene data show CDR1 as LNHDA and CDR2 as SQIVND (reference sequence). V dropped 6 bases and J dropped 3; count of bases not matched to a gene: 4. CDR3 in amino acids: CASSQQGDYGYTF. In DNA form, the CDR3 reads TGTGCCAGTAGCCAGCAGGGGGACTATGGCTACACCTTC.

This sequence joins TRBV5-5 and TRBJ1-1, with a tentative D call TRBD1 (5 bases). Germline-derived CDR1 and CDR2 are SGHKS and YYEKEE (reference sequence). The germline V and J ends were trimmed by 6 bases and 4 bases, with 13 bases remaining between them. CDR3 length: 13 amino acids. The CDR3 loop reads CASTRRGATEAFF. The CDR3 region has the DNA TGTGCCAGCACCCGGAGGGGTGCCACTGAAGCTTTCTTT. Full variable domain (outside the CDR3, taken from reference TRBV5-5 and TRBJ1-1): DAGVTQSPTHLIKTRGQQVTLRCSPISGHKSVSWYQQVLGQGPQFIFQYYEKEERGRGNFPDRFSARQFPNYSSELNVNALLLGDSALYLCASTRRGATEAFFGQGTRLTVV.

The chain couples TRBV6-5 to TRBJ1-1; D not resolved. Germline V CDR1 and CDR2: MNHEY, SVGAGI. V gave up 8 bases and J gave up 0 bases, with 10 bases separating them. The CDR3 contains 13 residues. DNA of the CDR3: TGTGCCAGCCTGGGGAGTATGAACACTGAAGCTTTCTTT. It yields the protein CASLGSMNTEAFF.

This rearrangement joins TRBV9 to TRBJ1-5, with no clear D. V lost 0 bases and J 4 bases, leaving 11 bases between the germline ends. CDR3 length equals 15 residues. Germline CDR1 and CDR2: SGDLS and YYNGEE. The CDR3 nucleotides are TGTGCCAGCAGCGTAGAGAGGGAGCTGAATCAGCCCCAGCATTTT. Amino acid sequence: CASSVERELNQPQHF.

The chain has TRBV5-8 and TRBJ2-1; 11 nucleotides match TRBD2. The J segment lost 7 bases and the V segment lost 4 bases, leaving 10 bases of the junction unmatched. The CDR3 has 16 amino acids. Germline V gene sequence: CDR1 SGHTS, CDR2 YDEGEE. CDR3 nucleotides: TGTGCCAGCAGCCTGGCACTAGCGGGAGTGAGGAATGAGCAGTTCTTC. The encoded protein is CASSLALAGVRNEQFF.